This T cell receptor beta chain emerged from a study of blood T cell repertoires in COVID-19. Study-level background: Researchers got acute and convalescent COVID-19 samples from the United States, Italy and Spain.

Measured with immunoSEQ multiplex PCR; TCRdb has only the in-frame clones, and not every one. The data show around 100,000 clones, more than 75% seen once. This clonotype was sampled from a human donor in a cohort sampled during active COVID-19. The sequencing sample was made of peripheral blood.

The CDR3 DNA reads TGCAGTGTAGACAGGGGATACGGCTACACCTTC. This sequence encodes CSVDRGYGYTF. The rearrangement links TRBV20-1 to TRBJ1-2; the match to TRBD1 covers 8 bases. This CDR3 contains 11 residues. CDR1 is DFQATT, CDR2 SNEGSKA, per germline (reference sequence). Unmatched junction bases numbered 6, after V lost 7 bases and J lost 8 bases.